The rows below give T cell receptor beta chains drawn from one sample of a study of blood T cell repertoires in COVID-19. Assay used: immunoSEQ multiplex PCR; TCRdb lists only in-frame clones, some missing. Of roughly 25,000 clones listed, under 95% were seen once; the top ten hold approximately 30%. Sequences were obtained from peripheral blood. All receptors come from a man between 70 and 80 years old with active COVID-19. Each CDR3 is given without its conserved first and last residue. The order of the fields is V gene, J gene, D gene, CDR3 protein. D genes are given only for firm matches.

V: TRBV13
J: TRBJ2-7
D: TRBD2
CDR3: ASSLDRGLAGGYPTYEQY

V: TRBV7-2
J: TRBJ2-3
D: TRBD2
CDR3: ASSSGTSGEVDTQY

V: TRBV28
J: TRBJ1-6
D: -
CDR3: ASSSVNSPLH

V: TRBV4-2
J: TRBJ2-7
D: -
CDR3: ASSQGAQQPYEQY

V: TRBV6-5
J: TRBJ2-1
D: -
CDR3: ASLRGYNEQF

V: TRBV28
J: TRBJ1-2
D: -
CDR3: ASSNSLYGYT

V: TRBV7-3
J: TRBJ2-6
D: TRBD2
CDR3: ASSRSGGPSGANVLT

V: TRBV5-6
J: TRBJ2-3
D: -
CDR3: ASTLGGRGDTQY

V: TRBV2
J: TRBJ2-1
D: TRBD1
CDR3: ASTRQGPFYNEQF

V: TRBV6-1
J: TRBJ1-5
D: -
CDR3: ASSDTPGQPQH

V: TRBV7-2
J: TRBJ1-6
D: -
CDR3: ASSLDGVQDSPLH

V: TRBV6-2/TRBV6-3
J: TRBJ1-2
D: -
CDR3: ASSLGINYGYT

V: TRBV7-2
J: TRBJ2-1
D: TRBD2
CDR3: ASSLEGTSLHEQF

V: TRBV7-9
J: TRBJ2-5
D: -
CDR3: ASSAYSSGPETQY

V: TRBV6-2/TRBV6-3
J: TRBJ1-1
D: TRBD1
CDR3: ASSRDRVNTEAF

V: TRBV7-9
J: TRBJ2-1
D: TRBD2
CDR3: ASRLSTGGEQF

V: TRBV10-3
J: TRBJ2-7
D: TRBD1
CDR3: AISEDRAATYEQY

V: TRBV6-2/TRBV6-3
J: TRBJ2-5
D: -
CDR3: ASSYGGGKETQY

V: TRBV6-5
J: TRBJ1-2
D: TRBD1
CDR3: ASSRITGGAYGYT

V: TRBV6-6
J: TRBJ2-3
D: TRBD1
CDR3: ASSYRQGIMTDTQY

V: TRBV24-1
J: TRBJ2-3
D: -
CDR3: ATSASTSVHTDTQY

V: TRBV5-1
J: TRBJ2-7
D: -
CDR3: ASSLATFYEQY

V: TRBV27
J: TRBJ1-1
D: -
CDR3: ASSLAGVPGRDTEAF

V: TRBV6-4
J: TRBJ1-5
D: -
CDR3: ASSRYRAESNQPQH

V: TRBV18
J: TRBJ2-4
D: -
CDR3: ASSPMAKNIQY

V: TRBV27
J: TRBJ2-3
D: -
CDR3: ASSSPGPKRTQY

V: TRBV6-2/TRBV6-3
J: TRBJ2-1
D: -
CDR3: ASSSAGAGSYNEQF

V: TRBV6-2/TRBV6-3
J: TRBJ1-5
D: -
CDR3: ASSYTRSGASNQPQH

V: TRBV7-2
J: TRBJ2-7
D: TRBD2
CDR3: ASTLGGWESSYEQY

V: TRBV7-9
J: TRBJ1-2
D: -
CDR3: ASSSDLGPGYT

V: TRBV30
J: TRBJ1-5
D: -
CDR3: ALDVGGNQPQH

V: TRBV7-3
J: TRBJ2-3
D: TRBD2
CDR3: ASSLMGTSGGGYTDTQY

V: TRBV4-2
J: TRBJ2-7
D: TRBD2
CDR3: ASSQDQGLGSYEQY

V: TRBV4-2
J: TRBJ2-3
D: -
CDR3: ASSQGEGDTDTQY

V: TRBV11-2
J: TRBJ2-1
D: -
CDR3: ASSAYKGLSSNEQF

V: TRBV9
J: TRBJ2-3
D: TRBD2
CDR3: ASSANPGTRDTQY

V: TRBV7-8
J: TRBJ2-2
D: -
CDR3: ASSFLGTVTGELF

V: TRBV9
J: TRBJ1-2
D: TRBD1
CDR3: ASDTGGRGYT

V: TRBV7-8
J: TRBJ2-1
D: TRBD2
CDR3: ASSSGLAAYNEQF

V: TRBV4-3
J: TRBJ1-4
D: TRBD1
CDR3: ASSQDDRGLGKLF

V: TRBV13
J: TRBJ2-7
D: TRBD1
CDR3: ASSSRDRGFYEQY

V: TRBV21-1
J: TRBJ2-5
D: -
CDR3: ASSKTGGAETQY

V: TRBV6-5
J: TRBJ2-1
D: -
CDR3: ASTGRDEQF

V: TRBV5-8
J: TRBJ2-1
D: TRBD1
CDR3: ASNPWAGQGYNEQF

V: TRBV6-2/TRBV6-3
J: TRBJ1-5
D: TRBD1
CDR3: ASSYHGGQGLSNQPQH

V: TRBV19
J: TRBJ1-2
D: TRBD1
CDR3: ASSMVSTGGFYGYT

V: TRBV7-2
J: TRBJ2-3
D: TRBD2
CDR3: ASSLGGRTDTQY